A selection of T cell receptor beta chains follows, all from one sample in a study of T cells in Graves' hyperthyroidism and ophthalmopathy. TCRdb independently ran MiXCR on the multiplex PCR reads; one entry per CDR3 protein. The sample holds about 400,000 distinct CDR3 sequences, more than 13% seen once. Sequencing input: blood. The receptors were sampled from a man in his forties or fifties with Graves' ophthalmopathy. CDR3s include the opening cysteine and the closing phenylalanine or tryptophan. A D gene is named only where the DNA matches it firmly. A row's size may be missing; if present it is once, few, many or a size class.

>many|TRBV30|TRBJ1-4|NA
CAWSVRGRVEKLFF
TGTGCCTGGAGTGTACGCGGCAGGGTTGAAAAACTGTTTTTT
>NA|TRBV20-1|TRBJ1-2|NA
CSARPPVGGRGYTF
TGCAGTGCTAGACCCCCGGTGGGGGGCAGGGGCTACACCTTC
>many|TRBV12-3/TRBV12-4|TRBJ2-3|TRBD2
CASSLSRSLAEPYPSTDTQYF
TGTGCCAGCAGTTTGTCTAGGAGTCTAGCGGAACCCTACCCTAGCACAGATACGCAGTATTTT
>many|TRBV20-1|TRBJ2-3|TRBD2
CSATPRERRTDTQYF
TGCAGTGCTACACCGCGGGAGAGACGCACAGATACGCAGTATTTT
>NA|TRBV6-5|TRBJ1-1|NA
CASSYYTENSARDTEAFF
TGTGCCAGCAGTTACTACACCGAGAATTCAGCCCGGGACACTGAAGCTTTCTTT
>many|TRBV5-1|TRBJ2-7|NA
CASSLDNRMIYEQYF
TGCGCCAGCAGCTTGGATAACAGGATGATCTACGAGCAGTACTTC
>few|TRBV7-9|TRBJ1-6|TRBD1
CASSRQTGWNSPLHF
TGTGCCAGCAGCAGACAGACAGGGTGGAATTCACCCCTCCACTTT
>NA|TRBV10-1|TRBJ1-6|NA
CASRQDSNSPLHF
TGCGCCAGCAGGCAAGACAGCAATTCACCCCTCCACTTT
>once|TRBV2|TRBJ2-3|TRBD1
CASSYPEQGANPTDTQYF
TGTGCCAGCAGTTACCCGGAACAGGGGGCGAATCCCACAGATACGCAGTATTTT
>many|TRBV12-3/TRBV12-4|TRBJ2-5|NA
CASRLLGQAGAGETQYF
TGTGCCAGCAGGTTACTCGGACAGGCTGGGGCGGGGGAGACCCAGTACTTC
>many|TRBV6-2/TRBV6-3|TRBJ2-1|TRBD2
CASSYRAGASYNEQFF
TGTGCCAGCAGTTACAGGGCGGGAGCCTCCTACAATGAGCAGTTCTTC
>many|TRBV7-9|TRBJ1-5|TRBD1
CASSDLRTGNQPQHF
TGTGCCAGCAGCGACCTGCGGACAGGGAATCAGCCCCAGCATTTT
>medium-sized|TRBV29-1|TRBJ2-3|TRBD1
CSVENRGSTDTQYF
TGCAGCGTAGAAAACAGGGGTAGCACAGATACGCAGTATTTT
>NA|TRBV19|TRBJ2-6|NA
CASSKFGTGANVLTF
TGTGCCAGTAGTAAATTTGGCACTGGGGCCAACGTCCTGACTTTC